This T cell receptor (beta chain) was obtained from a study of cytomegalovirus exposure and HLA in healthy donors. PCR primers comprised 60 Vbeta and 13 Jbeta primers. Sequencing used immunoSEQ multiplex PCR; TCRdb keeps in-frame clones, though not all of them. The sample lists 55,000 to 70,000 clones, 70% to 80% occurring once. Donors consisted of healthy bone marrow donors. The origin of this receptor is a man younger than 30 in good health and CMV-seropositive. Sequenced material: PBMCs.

CDR3 sequence reads: CATTTDRASGNTIYF. The CDR3 DNA sequence: TGTGCCACCACCACTGACAGGGCCTCTGGAAACACCATATATTTT. The chain recombines TRBV28 with TRBJ1-3; 7 positions agree with TRBD1. The CDR3 covers 15 residues. The V and J ends lost 10 bases and 0 bases, in that order; junction bases with no gene match: 9. Germline CDR1 is MDHEN and CDR2 is SYDVKM.